These 29 T cell receptor beta chains came from one sample sequenced in a study of beta chain features in type 1 diabetes. Expressed TCRB transcripts got sequenced, as all isolated RNA was reverse transcribed. Profiling relied on immunoSEQ multiplex PCR, and the TCRdb table lists in-frame clones only, not all of them. This sample has approximately 250,000 clones; 9% to 10% occur once, and the top ten carry approximately 0.03%. The specimen was naive CD4+ T cells from blood. The receptors shown here come from a woman aged 18-35 years in good health.

The J gene is TRBJ2-3, the V gene TRBV6-1; the match to TRBD2 covers 9 bases. J lost 5 bases, V lost 8 bases, and 8 bases had no gene match. CDR1 is MNHNS, CDR2 SASEGT, per germline. The CDR3 has 14 amino acids. The DNA for the CDR3 is TGTGCCAGCGGGGCGGGAGGGCCTGGAGATACGCAGTATTTT. Translating it yields CASGAGGPGDTQYF.

The chain employs TRBV4-1 and TRBJ1-1; TRBD1 aligns across 8 bases. Germline assignment: CDR1 MGHRA and CDR2 YSYEKL. Unmatched junction bases numbered 15, after V lost 6 bases and J lost 6 bases. The CDR3 runs to 16 residues. The CDR3 sequence is CASRPERLTGEPEAFF. The CDR3 region has the DNA TGCGCCAGCAGACCCGAAAGACTGACAGGGGAACCTGAAGCTTTCTTT.

The V gene is TRBV27, the J gene TRBJ1-2; 7 positions agree with TRBD1. This CDR3 comprises 14 residues. V was clipped by 6 bases and J by 7 bases; unmatched bases: 11. Germline CDR1 and CDR2: MNHEY and SMNVEV (reference sequence). CDR3: CASRRLQGSIGYTF. Here the CDR3 DNA reads TGTGCCAGCAGGCGATTACAGGGGAGTATTGGCTACACCTTC.

The genes are TRBV14 and TRBJ1-1, with D uncertain. There are 14 residues in the CDR3. With 0 bases removed from V and 4 bases from J, the gap between germline ends came to 9 bases. Germline loops: CDR1 SGHDN, CDR2 FVKESK. The CDR3 DNA follows: TGTGCCAGCAGCCAAGATCCCCGGTCCACTGAAGCTTTCTTT. It specifies CASSQDPRSTEAFF.

This chain links TRBV9 with TRBJ1-5; 9 positions match TRBD1. V was pared by 3 bases and J by 1 base, with 5 bases of the junction left unmatched. CDR3 length equals 16 residues. CDR1 and CDR2 from the germline V gene are SGDLS and YYNGEE. CDR3 residues: CASSGQGQGSNQPQHF. CDR3 coding DNA: TGTGCCAGCAGCGGACAGGGACAGGGAAGCAATCAGCCCCAGCATTTT.

V gene TRBV6-5 combines with J gene TRBJ1-5; 7 bases match TRBD1. The CDR3 covers 15 residues. Per germline, CDR1 MNHEY and CDR2 SVGAGI. Germline trimming cut 2 bases from V and 5 bases from J; bases unmatched to any gene: 6. CDR3 protein: CASSYRQGDDQPQHF. For the CDR3, the DNA is TGTGCCAGCAGTTACCGGCAGGGGGATGATCAGCCCCAGCATTTT.

Comments on this clone: An end of the junction differs from the germline gene, which may be a read error. The V and J genes are TRBV5-1 and TRBJ2-2; the D is unclear. CDR1 SGHRS and CDR2 YFSETQ come from the germline V gene. The CDR3 has 16 amino acids. CDR3 in DNA: TGCGCCAGCAGCTTGGATGCCTGGCCGAACCCCGGGGAGCTGTTTTTT. Translated: CASSLDAWPNPGELFF.

The chain recombines TRBV19 with TRBJ2-1; D gene uncertain. Germline V gives CDR1 LNHDA, CDR2 SQIVND (reference sequence). The CDR3 sequence is 11 residues long. V lost 2 bases to trimming and J lost 10 bases, with 6 bases between them. The CDR3 coding sequence is TGTGCCAGTAGTATAACCAGGGAGCAGTTCTTC. Amino acid sequence: CASSITREQFF. Full variable domain (outside the CDR3, taken from reference TRBV19 and TRBJ2-1): DGGITQSPKYLFRKEGQNVTLSCEQNLNHDAMYWYRQDPGQGLRLIYYSQIVNDFQKGDIAEGYSVSREKKESFPLTVTSAQKNPTAFYLCASSITREQFFGPGTRLTVL.

V usage is TRBV30 and J usage is TRBJ2-2; a weak D match, TRBD2 (6 bases). Trimming removed 3 bases at V and 6 bases at J, with 11 bases between. CDR1 GTSNPN and CDR2 SVGIG come from the germline V gene (reference sequence). The CDR3 length is 13 residues. The CDR3: CAWRGGWAGELFF. In DNA, the CDR3 is TGTGCCTGGAGGGGGGGTTGGGCCGGGGAGCTGTTTTTT.

This clone came up a few times. This chain connects TRBV5-1 to TRBJ2-7; TRBD2 agrees at 7 bases. V was clipped by 0 bases and J by 2 bases; unmatched bases: 5. The V gene's germline CDR1 is SGHRS and CDR2 YFSETQ. The CDR3 is 15 amino acids. In nucleotides, the CDR3 is TGCGCCAGCAGCTTGGCCGGGACTATTCCCTACGAGCAGTACTTC. Its translation: CASSLAGTIPYEQYF. Based on the CDR3 plus reference TRBV5-1 and TRBJ2-7, the full variable domain is KAGVTQTPRYLIKTRGQQVTLSCSPISGHRSVSWYQQTPGQGLQFLFEYFSETQRNKGNFPGRFSGRQFSNSRSEMNVSTLELGDSALYLCASSLAGTIPYEQYFGPGTRLTVT.

This clone was detected only a few times. The genes are TRBV6-1 and TRBJ1-5; D unresolved. Trimming took off 2 bases at V and 0 bases at J, with 5 bases between the two ends. Germline lookup yields CDR1 MNHNS and CDR2 SASEGT. The CDR3 is made up of 14 amino acids. DNA of the CDR3: TGTGCCAGCAGTGAAAGCATTAGCAATCAGCCCCAGCATTTT. It codes for CASSESISNQPQHF.

This chain connects TRBV7-2 to TRBJ1-1; TRBD1 matches 10 bases. From germline, CDR1 is SGHTA and CDR2 FQGNSA. The CDR3 is 17 residues long. Losses at the gene ends were 5 bases for V and 2 bases for J; bases not matched to a gene: 11. The CDR3 reads CASSTTGTGAFNTEAFF. In DNA form, the CDR3 reads TGTGCCAGCAGCACGACCGGGACAGGGGCCTTTAACACTGAAGCTTTCTTT.

This clone occurred a few times. V gene TRBV30 combines with J gene TRBJ1-3; no clear D. This CDR3 has 14 residues. Deletions cut 3 bases from V and 0 bases from J, with 9 bases between. Germline loops: CDR1 GTSNPN, CDR2 SVGIG (reference sequence). Here the CDR3 reads CAWRYRNSGNTIYF. DNA of the CDR3: TGTGCCTGGAGATACAGAAACTCTGGAAACACCATATATTTT.

This chain links TRBV5-1 with TRBJ2-3; the match to TRBD2 covers 11 bases. J lost 1 base, V lost 4 bases, and 8 bases had no gene match. Germline V gives CDR1 SGHRS, CDR2 YFSETQ. This CDR3 has 17 residues. DNA for the CDR3: TGCGCCAGCAGCCAAGCCCCACTAGCGGGAGGCACAGATACGCAGTATTTT. Translated: CASSQAPLAGGTDTQYF.

This chain joins TRBV7-8 and TRBJ1-5, with unresolved D. V was trimmed by 0 bases and J by 5 bases, leaving 11 bases between them. Per germline, CDR1 SGHVS and CDR2 FQNEAQ. This CDR3 region has 15 residues. The CDR3 bases are TGTGCCAGCAGCTTAGCGTGGATAGGAGATCAGCCCCAGCATTTT. Translation: CASSLAWIGDQPQHF.

A few counts support this clone. This rearrangement joins TRBV30 to TRBJ2-3, with D maybe TRBD2 (5 bases). Germline CDR1 GTSNPN, CDR2 SVGIG (reference sequence). The V end lost 0 bases, the J end lost 6 bases, and 10 bases lay between the germline ends. CDR3 size: 13 residues. CDR3 residues: CAWSVRGWDTQYF. The CDR3 DNA reads TGTGCCTGGAGTGTTCGGGGATGGGATACGCAGTATTTT.

This clone was seen a few times. The CDR3 region is CASKRQGADSPDGYTF. The CDR3 nucleotides read TGCGCCAGCAAAAGACAGGGGGCAGATTCACCCGATGGCTACACCTTC. The rearrangement links TRBV5-1 to TRBJ1-2, with 10 bases lining up with TRBD1. This CDR3 contains 16 residues. Germline CDR1 reads SGHRS; CDR2 reads YFSETQ. V gave up 6 bases and J gave up 6 bases; unmatched junction bases: 14.

CDR3 in amino acids: CASSGTGYTEAFF. Written as DNA, the CDR3 is TGTGCCAGCAGTGGGACAGGGTACACTGAAGCTTTCTTT. The chain is built from TRBV6-1 and TRBJ1-1, with 8 positions matching TRBD1. Trimming cost V 4 bases and J 3 bases; bases outside gene matches: 1. The CDR3 loop spans 13 amino acids. Germline CDR1 reads MNHNS; CDR2 reads SASEGT.

The rearrangement links TRBV7-9 to TRBJ1-2; TRBD1 matches at 9 bases. V shed 5 bases and J 2 bases; nucleotides not matched to a gene: 9. CDR3 length equals 16 residues. Germline CDR1 is SEHNR and CDR2 is FQNEAQ (reference sequence). In DNA form, the CDR3 reads TGTGCCAGCAGCCACTCAGGGACAGGGCCCAACTATGGCTACACCTTC. Protein product: CASSHSGTGPNYGYTF.

The chain carries TRBV6-6 and TRBJ2-1; possibly TRBD1 for D (5 bases). Germline CDR1 is MNHNY and CDR2 is SVGAGI (reference sequence). The CDR3 length is 14 residues. Trimming left V 2 bases short and J 8 bases short, with 13 bases between. The CDR3 sequence is CASSYQGRRDEQFF. CDR3 DNA: TGTGCCAGCAGTTACCAGGGCCGGCGCGATGAGCAGTTCTTC.

This clone was counted between two and nine times. The gene calls are TRBV6-5 and TRBJ2-7, with TRBD1 identical over 7 bases. The CDR3 length is 13 residues. V shed 6 bases and J 2 bases; nucleotides not matched to a gene: 4. Germline values: CDR1 MNHEY, CDR2 SVGAGI. The CDR3 DNA reads as TGTGCCAGCAGGGCGACAGGGACCTACGAGCAGTACTTC. It specifies CASRATGTYEQYF.

This clone was recorded a few times. The chain couples TRBV19 to TRBJ1-2, with D unresolved. Trimming shortened V by 4 bases and J by 4 bases, and 13 bases separated the two germline ends. This CDR3 is built from 14 residues. Looked up from germline, CDR1 is LNHDA and CDR2 is SQIVND (reference sequence). The CDR3: CASSTGRDGYGYTF. CDR3 DNA: TGTGCCAGTAGTACAGGACGGGATGGCTATGGCTACACCTTC. Variable domain in full (rest from reference TRBV19 and TRBJ1-2): DGGITQSPKYLFRKEGQNVTLSCEQNLNHDAMYWYRQDPGQGLRLIYYSQIVNDFQKGDIAEGYSVSREKKESFPLTVTSAQKNPTAFYLCASSTGRDGYGYTFGSGTRLTVV.

This clone was detected only a few times. The rearrangement uses TRBV4-1 and TRBJ1-2; no clear D gene. The CDR3 spans 17 residues. Germline CDR1 is MGHRA and CDR2 is YSYEKL. The V gene lost 0 bases and the J gene lost 7 bases, with 21 bases spanning the gap. The CDR3 loop is CASSQDPLGGGFAGYTF. The CDR3 DNA sequence: TGCGCCAGCAGCCAAGATCCACTGGGTGGAGGGTTCGCTGGCTACACCTTC.

The chain recombines TRBV14 with TRBJ2-1, with 7 bases matching TRBD2. The V and J ends lost 4 bases and 4 bases, in that order; junction bases with no gene match: 7. CDR1 is SGHDN, CDR2 FVKESK, per germline. The CDR3 length is 15 residues. CDR3 nucleotide sequence: TGTGCCAGCAGCCCGCTAGCGGATAGATACAATGAGCAGTTCTTC. Protein sequence: CASSPLADRYNEQFF.

A few counts support this clone. This chain joins TRBV7-9 and TRBJ1-4; the D gene is possibly TRBD1 (6 bases). Trimming stripped 5 bases from V and 4 bases from J, with 11 bases between. Germline assignment: CDR1 SEHNR and CDR2 FQNEAQ (reference sequence). The CDR3 has 14 amino acids. The CDR3 spells CASSMTGRNEKLFF. In DNA form, the CDR3 reads TGTGCCAGCAGCATGACAGGCCGTAATGAAAAACTGTTTTTT.

This clone was detected a few times. The J gene is TRBJ2-3, the V gene TRBV5-1; TRBD2 agrees at 13 bases. Germline V gives CDR1 SGHRS, CDR2 YFSETQ. Trimming took 3 bases from V and 4 from J; bases not matched to a gene: 2. The CDR3 loop spans 15 amino acids. DNA of the CDR3: TGCGCCAGCAGCTGGACTAGCGGGAGTGCAGATACGCAGTATTTT. The encoded protein is CASSWTSGSADTQYF.

This clone turned up a few times. This sequence joins TRBV4-2 and TRBJ2-7; tentatively, D is TRBD2 (7 bases). From germline, CDR1 is LGHNA and CDR2 YNFKEQ. This CDR3 comprises 17 residues. Between the trimmed V and J ends, which lost 4 bases and 3 bases, there was a span of 22 bases. This CDR3 reads CASSPLRAGAEDYEQYF. In nucleotides, the CDR3 is TGTGCCAGCAGCCCCCTCCGGGCGGGGGCCGAGGACTACGAGCAGTACTTC.

This clone was recorded a few times. The rearrangement joins TRBV15 to TRBJ2-7, with 7 nucleotides matching TRBD1. J lost 3 bases, V lost 5 bases, and 7 bases had no gene match. Germline V gives CDR1 LNHNV, CDR2 YYDKDF (reference sequence). The CDR3 extends over 14 amino acids. The CDR3 spells CATSPNRGYYEQYF. The CDR3 DNA is TGTGCCACCAGCCCGAACAGGGGATACTACGAGCAGTACTTC.

This clone was counted at least ten times. This rearrangement joins TRBV7-9 to TRBJ2-6; D ambiguous. CDR3 length: 15 amino acids. Germline loops: CDR1 SEHNR, CDR2 FQNEAQ (reference sequence). V was clipped by 1 base and J by 1 base, with 5 bases between them. The CDR3 reads CASSLGASGANVLTF. Here the CDR3 DNA reads TGTGCCAGCAGCTTAGGGGCGTCTGGGGCCAACGTCCTGACTTTC.